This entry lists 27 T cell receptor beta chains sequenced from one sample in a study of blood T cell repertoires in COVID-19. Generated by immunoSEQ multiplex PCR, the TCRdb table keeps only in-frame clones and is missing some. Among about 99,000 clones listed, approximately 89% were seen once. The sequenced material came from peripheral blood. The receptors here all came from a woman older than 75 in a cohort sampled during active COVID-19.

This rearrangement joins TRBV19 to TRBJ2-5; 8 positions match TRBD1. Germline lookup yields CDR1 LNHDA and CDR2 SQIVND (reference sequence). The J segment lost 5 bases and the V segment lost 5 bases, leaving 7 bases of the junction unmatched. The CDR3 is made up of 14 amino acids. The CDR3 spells CASSLRQGPETQYF. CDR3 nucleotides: TGTGCCAGTAGTCTTCGACAGGGGCCGGAGACCCAGTACTTC.

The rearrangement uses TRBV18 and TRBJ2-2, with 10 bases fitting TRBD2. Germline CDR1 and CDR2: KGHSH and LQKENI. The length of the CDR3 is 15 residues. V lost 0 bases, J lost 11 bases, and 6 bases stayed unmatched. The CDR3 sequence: CASSPPGLAGVELFF. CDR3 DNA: TGTGCCAGCTCACCACCAGGGCTAGCGGGAGTCGAGCTGTTTTTT. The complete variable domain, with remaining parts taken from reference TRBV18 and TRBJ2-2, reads NAGVMQNPRHLVRRRGQEARLRCSPMKGHSHVYWYRQLPEEGLKFMVYLQKENIIDESGMPKERFSAEFPKEGPSILRIQQVVRGDSAAYFCASSPPGLAGVELFFGEGSRLTVL.

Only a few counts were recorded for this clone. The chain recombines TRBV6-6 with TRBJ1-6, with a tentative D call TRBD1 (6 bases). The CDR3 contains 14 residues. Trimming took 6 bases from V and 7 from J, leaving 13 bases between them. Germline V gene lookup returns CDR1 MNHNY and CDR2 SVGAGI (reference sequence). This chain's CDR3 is CASRTQGSNSPLHF. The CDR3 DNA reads TGTGCCAGCAGGACACAGGGTAGCAATTCACCCCTCCACTTT.

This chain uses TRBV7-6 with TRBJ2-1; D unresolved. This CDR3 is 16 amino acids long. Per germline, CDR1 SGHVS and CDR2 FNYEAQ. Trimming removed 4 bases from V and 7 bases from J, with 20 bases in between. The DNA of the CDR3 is TGTGCCAGCAGCTATCGTCCCGACACGGAATTGAATGAGCAGTTCTTC. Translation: CASSYRPDTELNEQFF. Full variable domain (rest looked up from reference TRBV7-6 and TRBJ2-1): GAGVSQSPRYKVTKRGQDVALRCDPISGHVSLYWYRQALGQGPEFLTYFNYEAQQDKSGLPNDRFSAERPEGSISTLTIQRTEQRDSAMYRCASSYRPDTELNEQFFGPGTRLTVL.

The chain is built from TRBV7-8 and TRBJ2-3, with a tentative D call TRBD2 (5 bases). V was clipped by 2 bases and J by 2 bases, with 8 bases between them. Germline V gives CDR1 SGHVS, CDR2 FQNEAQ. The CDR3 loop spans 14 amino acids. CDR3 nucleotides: TGTGCCAGCAGCTTAAGACTATTCACAGATACGCAGTATTTT. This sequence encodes CASSLRLFTDTQYF.

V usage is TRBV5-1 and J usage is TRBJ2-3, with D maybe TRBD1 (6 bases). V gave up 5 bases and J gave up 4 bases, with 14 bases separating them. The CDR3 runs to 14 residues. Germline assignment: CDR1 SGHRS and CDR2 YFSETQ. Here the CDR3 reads CASRDGKGADTQYF. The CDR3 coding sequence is TGCGCCAGCAGGGACGGTAAGGGGGCAGATACGCAGTATTTT. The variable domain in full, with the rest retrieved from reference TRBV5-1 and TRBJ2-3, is KAGVTQTPRYLIKTRGQQVTLSCSPISGHRSVSWYQQTPGQGLQFLFEYFSETQRNKGNFPGRFSGRQFSNSRSEMNVSTLELGDSALYLCASRDGKGADTQYFGPGTRLTVL.

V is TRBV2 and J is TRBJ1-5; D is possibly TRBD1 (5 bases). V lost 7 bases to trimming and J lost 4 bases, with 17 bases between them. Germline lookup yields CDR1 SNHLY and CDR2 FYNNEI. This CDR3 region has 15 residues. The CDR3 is CASNILGVGNQPQHF. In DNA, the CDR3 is TGTGCCAGCAATATATTAGGGGTGGGGAATCAGCCCCAGCATTTT. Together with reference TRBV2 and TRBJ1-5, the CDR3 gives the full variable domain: EPEVTQTPSHQVTQMGQEVILRCVPISNHLYFYWYRQILGQKVEFLVSFYNNEISEKSEIFDDQFSVERPDGSNFTLKIRSTKLEDSAMYFCASNILGVGNQPQHFGDGTRLSIL.

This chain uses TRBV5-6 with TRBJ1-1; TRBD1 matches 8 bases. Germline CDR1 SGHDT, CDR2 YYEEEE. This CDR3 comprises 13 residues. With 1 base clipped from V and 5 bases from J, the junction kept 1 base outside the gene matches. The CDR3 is CASSLTGGTEAFF. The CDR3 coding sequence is TGTGCCAGCAGCTTGACAGGGGGGACTGAAGCTTTCTTT.

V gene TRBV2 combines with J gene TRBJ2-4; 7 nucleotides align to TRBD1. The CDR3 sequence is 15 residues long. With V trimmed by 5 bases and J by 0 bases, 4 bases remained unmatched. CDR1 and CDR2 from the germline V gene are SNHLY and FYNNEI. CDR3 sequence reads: CASSNRGPAKNIQYF. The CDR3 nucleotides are TGTGCCAGCAGTAACAGGGGACCAGCCAAAAACATTCAGTACTTC.

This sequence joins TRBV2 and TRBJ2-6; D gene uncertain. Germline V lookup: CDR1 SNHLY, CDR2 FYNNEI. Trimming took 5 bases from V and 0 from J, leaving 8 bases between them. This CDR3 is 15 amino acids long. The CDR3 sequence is CASSLSSSGANVLTF. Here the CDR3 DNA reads TGTGCCAGCAGTTTAAGTAGCTCTGGGGCCAACGTCCTGACTTTC. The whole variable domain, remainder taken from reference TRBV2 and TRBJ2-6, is EPEVTQTPSHQVTQMGQEVILRCVPISNHLYFYWYRQILGQKVEFLVSFYNNEISEKSEIFDDQFSVERPDGSNFTLKIRSTKLEDSAMYFCASSLSSSGANVLTFGAGSRLTVL.

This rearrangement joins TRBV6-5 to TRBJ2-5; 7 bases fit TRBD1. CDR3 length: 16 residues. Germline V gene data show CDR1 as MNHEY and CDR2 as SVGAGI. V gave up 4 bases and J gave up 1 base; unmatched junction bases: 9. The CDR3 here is CASSSRQGLVQETQYF. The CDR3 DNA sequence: TGTGCCAGCAGTTCTAGACAGGGTTTAGTCCAAGAGACCCAGTACTTC.

The CDR3 coding sequence is TGCGCCAGCAGTGAGTCGATGGGTCGGGGTCCCTACGAGCAGTACTTC. Translation: CASSESMGRGPYEQYF. The chain joins TRBV10-1 to TRBJ2-7; D possibly corresponds to TRBD2 (5 bases). V lost 0 bases and J lost 2, with 14 bases in between. There are 16 residues in the CDR3. Germline CDR1 and CDR2: WNHNN and SYGVQD (reference sequence).

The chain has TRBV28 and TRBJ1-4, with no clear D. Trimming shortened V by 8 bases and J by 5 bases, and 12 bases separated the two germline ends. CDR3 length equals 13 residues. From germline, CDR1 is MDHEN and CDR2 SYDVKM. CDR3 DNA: TGTGCCAGCGGGTTCGGGGAGAATGAAAAACTGTTTTTT. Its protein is CASGFGENEKLFF.

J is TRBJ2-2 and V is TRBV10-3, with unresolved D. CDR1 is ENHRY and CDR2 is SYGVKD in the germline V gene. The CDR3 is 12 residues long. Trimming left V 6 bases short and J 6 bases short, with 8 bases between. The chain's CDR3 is CAIRLPAGELFF. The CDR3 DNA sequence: TGTGCCATCAGGTTACCGGCCGGGGAGCTGTTTTTT.

CDR3 DNA: TGTGCCTGGAGTGGTTTGACAGGGCTGAGGAATGAGCAGTTCTTC. Its translation: CAWSGLTGLRNEQFF. V gene TRBV30 combines with J gene TRBJ2-1; 7 positions agree with TRBD1. V shed 1 base and J 7 bases; nucleotides not matched to a gene: 10. The CDR3 is 15 residues long. The germline CDR1 and CDR2 sequences are GTSNPN and SVGIG (reference sequence).

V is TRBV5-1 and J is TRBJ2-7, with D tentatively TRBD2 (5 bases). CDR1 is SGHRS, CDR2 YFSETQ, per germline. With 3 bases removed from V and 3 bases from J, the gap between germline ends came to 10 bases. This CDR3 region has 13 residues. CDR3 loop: CASSSGEGYEQYF. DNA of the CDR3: TGCGCCAGCAGCTCCGGGGAAGGCTACGAGCAGTACTTC.

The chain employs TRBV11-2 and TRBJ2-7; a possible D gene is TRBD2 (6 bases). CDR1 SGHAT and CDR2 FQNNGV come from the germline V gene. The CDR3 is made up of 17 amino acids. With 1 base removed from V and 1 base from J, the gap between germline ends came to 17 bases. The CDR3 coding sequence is TGTGCCAGCAGCTTAGCTCCCTTGGCCGCGGGGTCCTACGAGCAGTACTTC. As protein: CASSLAPLAAGSYEQYF. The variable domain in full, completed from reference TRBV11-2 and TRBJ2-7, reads EAGVAQSPRYKIIEKRQSVAFWCNPISGHATLYWYQQILGQGPKLLIQFQNNGVVDDSQLPKDRFSAERLKGVDSTLKIQPAKLEDSAVYLCASSLAPLAAGSYEQYFGPGTRLTVT.

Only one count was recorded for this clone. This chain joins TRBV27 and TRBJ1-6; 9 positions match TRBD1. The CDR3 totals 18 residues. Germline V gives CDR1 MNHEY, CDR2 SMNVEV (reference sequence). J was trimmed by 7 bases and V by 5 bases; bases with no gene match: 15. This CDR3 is CASSPYAWDREGNSPLHF. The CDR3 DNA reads TGTGCCAGCAGTCCTTATGCGTGGGACAGGGAAGGAAATTCACCCCTCCACTTT.

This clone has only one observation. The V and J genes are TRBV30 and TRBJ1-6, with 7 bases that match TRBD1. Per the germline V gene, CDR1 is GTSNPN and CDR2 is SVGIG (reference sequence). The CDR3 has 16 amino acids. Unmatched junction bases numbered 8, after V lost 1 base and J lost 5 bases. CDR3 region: CAWSGGNRGDNSPLHF. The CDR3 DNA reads TGTGCCTGGAGTGGGGGGAACAGGGGTGATAATTCACCCCTCCACTTT.

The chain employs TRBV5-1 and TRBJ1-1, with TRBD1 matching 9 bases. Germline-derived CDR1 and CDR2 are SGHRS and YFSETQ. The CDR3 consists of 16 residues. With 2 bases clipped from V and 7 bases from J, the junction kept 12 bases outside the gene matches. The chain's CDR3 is CASSLGGGTGTGEAFF. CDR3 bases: TGCGCCAGCAGCTTAGGGGGCGGGACAGGGACGGGTGAAGCTTTCTTT.

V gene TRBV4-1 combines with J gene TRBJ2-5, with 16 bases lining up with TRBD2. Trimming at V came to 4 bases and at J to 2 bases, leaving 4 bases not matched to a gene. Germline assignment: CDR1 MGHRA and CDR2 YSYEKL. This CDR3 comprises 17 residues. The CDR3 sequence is CASSRTGLAGGQETQYF. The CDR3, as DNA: TGCGCCAGCAGCCGAACGGGACTAGCGGGGGGGCAAGAGACCCAGTACTTC.

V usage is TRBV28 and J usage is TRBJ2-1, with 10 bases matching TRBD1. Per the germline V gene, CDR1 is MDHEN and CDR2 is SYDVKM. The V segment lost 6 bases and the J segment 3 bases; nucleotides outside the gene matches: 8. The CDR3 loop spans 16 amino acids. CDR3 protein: CASSRAGTGVYNEQFF. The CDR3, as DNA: TGTGCCAGCAGCCGGGCCGGGACAGGGGTCTACAATGAGCAGTTCTTC.

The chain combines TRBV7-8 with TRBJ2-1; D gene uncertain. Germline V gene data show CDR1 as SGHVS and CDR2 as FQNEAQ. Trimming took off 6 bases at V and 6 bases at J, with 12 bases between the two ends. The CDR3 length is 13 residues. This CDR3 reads CASSRVFFNEQFF. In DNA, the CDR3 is TGTGCCAGCAGTCGGGTCTTTTTCAATGAGCAGTTCTTC. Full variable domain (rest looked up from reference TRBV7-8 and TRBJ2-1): GAGVSQSPRYKVAKRGQDVALRCDPISGHVSLFWYQQALGQGPEFLTYFQNEAQLDKSGLPSDRFFAERPEGSVSTLKIQRTQQEDSAVYLCASSRVFFNEQFFGPGTRLTVL.

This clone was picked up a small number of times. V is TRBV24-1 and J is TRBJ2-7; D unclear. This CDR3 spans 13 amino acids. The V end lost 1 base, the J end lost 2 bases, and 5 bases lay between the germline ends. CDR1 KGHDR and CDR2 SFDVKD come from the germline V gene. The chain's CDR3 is CATSDFRTYEQYF. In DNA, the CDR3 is TGTGCCACCAGTGATTTCAGGACCTACGAGCAGTACTTC.

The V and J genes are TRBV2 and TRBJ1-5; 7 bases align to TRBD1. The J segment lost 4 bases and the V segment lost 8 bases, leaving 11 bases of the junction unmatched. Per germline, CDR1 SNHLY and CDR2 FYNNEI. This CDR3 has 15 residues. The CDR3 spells CASCLMGQLNQPQHF. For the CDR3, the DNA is TGTGCCAGCTGCCTTATGGGACAGCTTAATCAGCCCCAGCATTTT. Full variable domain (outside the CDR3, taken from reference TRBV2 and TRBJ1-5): EPEVTQTPSHQVTQMGQEVILRCVPISNHLYFYWYRQILGQKVEFLVSFYNNEISEKSEIFDDQFSVERPDGSNFTLKIRSTKLEDSAMYFCASCLMGQLNQPQHFGDGTRLSIL.

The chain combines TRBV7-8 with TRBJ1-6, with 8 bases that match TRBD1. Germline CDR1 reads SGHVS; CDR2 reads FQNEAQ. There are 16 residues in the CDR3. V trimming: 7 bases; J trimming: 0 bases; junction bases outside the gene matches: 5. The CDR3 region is CASIRGRFSYNSPLHF. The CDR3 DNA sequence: TGTGCCAGCATCAGGGGGCGCTTCTCCTATAATTCACCCCTCCACTTT.

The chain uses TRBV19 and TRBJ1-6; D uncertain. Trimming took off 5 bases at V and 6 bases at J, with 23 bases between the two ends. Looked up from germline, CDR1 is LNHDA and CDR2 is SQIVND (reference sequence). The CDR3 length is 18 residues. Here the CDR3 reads CASSLTTPGVGSNSPLHF. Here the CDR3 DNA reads TGTGCCAGTAGTCTCACTACCCCCGGGGTAGGGAGTAATTCACCCCTCCACTTT.